The T cell receptor beta chain described here comes from a study of OX40 agonist ivuxolimab in advanced cancers. Sequenced by immunoSEQ multiplex PCR; TCRdb stores in-frame clones only, minus some. The table shows roughly 95,000 clones, with 85% to 90% occurring only once. This material consisted of CD4+ or CD8+ T cells sorted from blood, taken in a trial of the OX40 agonist ivuxolimab. The clonotype comes from an adult with an advanced solid tumor such as melanoma, head and neck, liver or kidney cancer.

CDR3 amino acids: CASSVRGYTEAFF. The CDR3 nucleotides are TGTGCCAGCAGCGTGAGAGGGTACACTGAAGCTTTCTTT. The genes are TRBV9 and TRBJ1-1; no clear D gene. The V gene lost 2 bases and the J gene lost 3 bases, with 8 bases spanning the gap. The germline V gene has CDR1 SGDLS and CDR2 YYNGEE. This CDR3 region has 13 residues. The full variable domain, in which reference TRBV9 and TRBJ1-1 provide the parts outside the CDR3, is DSGVTQTPKHLITATGQRVTLRCSPRSGDLSVYWYQQSLDQGLQFLIQYYNGEERAKGNILERFSAQQFPDLHSELNLSSLELGDSALYFCASSVRGYTEAFFGQGTRLTVV.